This T cell receptor beta chain was recovered during a study of cytomegalovirus exposure and HLA in healthy donors. Primers included in the PCR were 60 Vbeta and 13 Jbeta primers. Assay: immunoSEQ multiplex PCR; the TCRdb copy retains only in-frame clones and omits some. The sample yields hundreds of thousands of clones, around nine tenths seen once. CDR3 size: 16 residues. The J segment lost 4 bases and the V segment lost 3 bases, leaving 11 bases of the junction unmatched. The germline CDR1 and CDR2 sequences are SGHVS and FQNEAQ. Material: PBMCs. The receptor was derived from a woman aged 18-29 years in good health and CMV-seronegative. The gene calls are TRBV7-8 and TRBJ2-7; 8 bases match TRBD1. For the CDR3, the DNA is TGTGCCAGCAGCTTTCTCTGGACAGGGTCACTTTACGAGCAGTACTTC. Its protein product is CASSFLWTGSLYEQYF. Complete variable domain (other parts from reference TRBV7-8 and TRBJ2-7): GAGVSQSPRYKVAKRGQDVALRCDPISGHVSLFWYQQALGQGPEFLTYFQNEAQLDKSGLPSDRFFAERPEGSVSTLKIQRTQQEDSAVYLCASSFLWTGSLYEQYFGPGTRLTVT.